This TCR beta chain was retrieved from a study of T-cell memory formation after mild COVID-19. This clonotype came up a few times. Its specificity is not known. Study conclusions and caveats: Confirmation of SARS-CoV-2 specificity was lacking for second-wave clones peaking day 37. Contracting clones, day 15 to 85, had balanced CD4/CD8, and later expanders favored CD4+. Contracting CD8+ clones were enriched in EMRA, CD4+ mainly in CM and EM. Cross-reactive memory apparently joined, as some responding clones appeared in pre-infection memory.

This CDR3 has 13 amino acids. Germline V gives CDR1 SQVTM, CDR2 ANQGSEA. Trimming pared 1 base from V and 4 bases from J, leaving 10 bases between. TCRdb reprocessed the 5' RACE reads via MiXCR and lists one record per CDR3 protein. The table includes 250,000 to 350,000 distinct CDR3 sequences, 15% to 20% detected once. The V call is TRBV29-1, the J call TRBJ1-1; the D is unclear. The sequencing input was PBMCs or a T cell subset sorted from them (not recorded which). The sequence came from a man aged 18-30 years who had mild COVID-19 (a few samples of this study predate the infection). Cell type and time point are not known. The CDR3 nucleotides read TGCAGCGTTGAAGTAGGCTTGGGCACTGAAGCTTTCTTT. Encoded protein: CSVEVGLGTEAFF. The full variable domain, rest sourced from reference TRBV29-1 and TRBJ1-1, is SAVISQKPSRDICQRGTSLTIQCQVDSQVTMMFWYRQQPGQSLTLIATANQGSEATYESGFVIDKFPISRPNLTFSTLTVSNMSPEDSSIYLCSVEVGLGTEAFFGQGTRLTVV.